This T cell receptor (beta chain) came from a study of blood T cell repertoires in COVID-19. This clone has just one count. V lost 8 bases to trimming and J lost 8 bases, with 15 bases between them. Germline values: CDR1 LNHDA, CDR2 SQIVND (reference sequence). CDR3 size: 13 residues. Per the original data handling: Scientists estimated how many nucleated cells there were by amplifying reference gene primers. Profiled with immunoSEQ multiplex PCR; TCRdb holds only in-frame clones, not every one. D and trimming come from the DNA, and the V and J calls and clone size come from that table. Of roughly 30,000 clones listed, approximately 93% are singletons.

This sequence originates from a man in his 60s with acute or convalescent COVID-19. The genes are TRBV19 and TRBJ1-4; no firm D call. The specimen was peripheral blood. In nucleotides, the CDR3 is TGTGCCAGTTTTCGGGCCGGAGGGGAAAAACTGTTTTTT. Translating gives CASFRAGGEKLFF.